This TCR beta chain is drawn from a study of blood T cell repertoires in COVID-19. The germline V gene has CDR1 LNHDA and CDR2 SQIVND (reference sequence). CDR3 size: 12 residues. Trimming removed 4 bases at V and 12 bases at J, with 13 bases between. The repertoire was sequenced with immunoSEQ multiplex PCR; TCRdb's copy has only in-frame clones and lacks some. The profile shows roughly 84,000 clones, roughly three quarters of them singletons. The receptor's source is a man aged 60-69 years with COVID-19, enrolled during active disease. This sequence joins TRBV19 and TRBJ2-1; TRBD1 is a possible D gene (5 bases). The source material was peripheral blood. For the CDR3, the DNA is TGTGCCAGTAGTACTTCGGTCCAGGGGCAGTTCTTC. This translates into CASSTSVQGQFF.